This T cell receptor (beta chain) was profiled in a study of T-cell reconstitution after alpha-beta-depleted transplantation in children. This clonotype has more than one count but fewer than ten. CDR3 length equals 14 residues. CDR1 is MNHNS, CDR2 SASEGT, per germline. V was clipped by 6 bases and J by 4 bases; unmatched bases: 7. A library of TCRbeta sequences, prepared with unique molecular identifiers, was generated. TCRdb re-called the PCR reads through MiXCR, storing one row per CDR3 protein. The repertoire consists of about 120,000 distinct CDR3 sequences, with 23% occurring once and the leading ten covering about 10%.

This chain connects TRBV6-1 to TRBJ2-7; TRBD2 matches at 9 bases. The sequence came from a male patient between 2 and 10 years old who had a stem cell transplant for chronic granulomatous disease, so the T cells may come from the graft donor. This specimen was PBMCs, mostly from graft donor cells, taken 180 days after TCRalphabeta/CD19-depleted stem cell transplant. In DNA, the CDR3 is TGTGCCAGCAGGGCCGGGACTAGCCTTTACGAGCAGTACTTC. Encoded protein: CASRAGTSLYEQYF.